The rows below give T cell receptor beta chains drawn from one sample of a study of blood T cell repertoires in COVID-19. The assay was immunoSEQ multiplex PCR, and TCRdb's table has in-frame clones only and misses some. The profile covers around 300,000 clones, with roughly 85% appearing a single time and approximately 10% taken by the ten largest. Sequenced input: peripheral blood. The receptors here all came from a woman aged 45-59 years who had recovered from COVID-19. Each CDR3 is given with its conserved first and last residue. D genes are given only for firm matches. Size is omitted from some rows. Given values are once, few, many or a class for expanded clones.

j_call	v_call	d_call	clone_size	cdr3_aa	cdr3_nt
TRBJ2-7	TRBV4-3	TRBD2	few	CASSQAVAGLGEQYF	TGCGCCAGCAGCCAAGCTGTAGCGGGATTGGGTGAGCAGTACTTC
TRBJ2-7	TRBV19	TRBD2	NA	CASSIGRGGAYEQYF	TGTGCCAGTAGTATAGGGAGGGGAGGGGCCTACGAGCAGTACTTC
TRBJ1-5	TRBV7-2	NA	NA	CASSPTRFSNQPQHF	TGTGCCAGCAGCCCAACCCGGTTTAGCAATCAGCCCCAGCATTTT
TRBJ2-5	TRBV5-1	NA	NA	CASSLVGGGETQYF	TGCGCCAGCAGCTTGGTGGGAGGGGGAGAGACCCAGTACTTC
TRBJ2-3	TRBV5-1	TRBD1	NA	CASSLGGTVTDTQYF	TGCGCCAGCAGCTTGGGGGGGACAGTCACAGATACGCAGTATTTT
TRBJ1-2	TRBV5-1	TRBD1	NA	CASSPPGQGAGGYTF	TGCGCCAGCAGCCCTCCGGGACAGGGGGCTGGTGGCTACACCTTC
TRBJ2-2	TRBV5-1	TRBD2	NA	CASSLGGSGELFF	TGCGCCAGCAGCCTCGGGGGGTCCGGGGAGCTGTTTTTT
TRBJ1-6	TRBV5-1	NA	medium-sized	CASSLAGGRNSPLHF	TGCGCCAGCAGCTTGGCGGGGGGCCGTAATTCACCCCTCCACTTT
TRBJ1-1	TRBV27	NA	NA	CASSLSTTGNTEAFF	TGTGCCAGCAGTTTATCCACGACGGGGAACACTGAAGCTTTCTTT
TRBJ1-5	TRBV27	NA	NA	CASSFSFGDRGQPQHF	TGTGCCAGCAGTTTTTCCTTCGGTGACCGGGGGCAGCCCCAGCATTTT
TRBJ2-1	TRBV7-3	TRBD2	NA	CASSLSSGGGEQFF	TGTGCCAGCAGCTTAAGTAGCGGGGGCGGGGAGCAGTTCTTC
TRBJ1-1	TRBV30	NA	NA	CAWSMGQNTEAFF	TGTGCCTGGAGTATGGGACAGAACACTGAAGCTTTCTTT
TRBJ2-5	TRBV7-3	TRBD2	NA	CASSSLAGAQDPQYF	TGTGCCAGCAGCTCTCTAGCGGGAGCCCAAGATCCCCAGTACTTC
TRBJ1-2	TRBV10-2	NA	NA	CASSDLDSGYTF	TGCGCCAGCAGTGACTTGGACTCTGGCTACACCTTC
TRBJ2-3	TRBV5-1	NA	NA	CASSHGQPDTQYF	TGCGCCAGCAGCCACGGACAGCCAGATACGCAGTATTTT
TRBJ2-5	TRBV7-4	TRBD2	NA	CASSSRVAGLGETQYF	TGTGCCAGCAGCTCCCGGGTAGCGGGGTTGGGGGAGACCCAGTACTTC
TRBJ1-2	TRBV2	NA	NA	CASRWSGDGYTF	TGTGCCAGCAGGTGGTCAGGGGATGGCTACACCTTC
TRBJ2-1	TRBV10-3	TRBD2	NA	CAIRESSGGAYNEQFF	TGTGCCATCAGGGAAAGTAGCGGGGGGGCCTACAATGAGCAGTTCTTC
TRBJ1-5	TRBV7-2	NA	NA	CASSPTGKGNQPQHF	TGTGCCAGCAGCCCAACCGGGAAAGGCAATCAGCCCCAGCATTTT
TRBJ2-3	TRBV28	TRBD2	NA	CASRTAGAGTDTQYF	TGTGCCAGTCGTACAGCGGGAGCTGGCACAGATACGCAGTATTTT
TRBJ2-2	TRBV4-3	TRBD1	NA	CASSHLGQGDTGELFF	TGCGCCAGCAGCCACCTAGGACAGGGGGACACCGGGGAGCTGTTTTTT
TRBJ1-5	TRBV7-6	NA	few	CASSLGPKSNQPQHF	TGTGCCAGCAGCTTAGGGCCGAAGAGCAATCAGCCCCAGCATTTT
TRBJ2-5	TRBV3-1/TRBV3-2	NA	once	CASSQGDFKTQYF	TGTGCCAGCAGCCAAGGGGACTTTAAGACCCAGTACTTC
TRBJ1-1	TRBV12-3/TRBV12-4	TRBD1	NA	CASRGTGEAFF	TGTGCCAGCAGAGGGACAGGTGAAGCTTTCTTT
TRBJ2-3	TRBV4-2	NA	NA	CASSQGRGSSTDTQYF	TGTGCCAGCAGCCAAGGGCGCGGGTCGAGCACAGATACGCAGTATTTT
TRBJ2-2	TRBV21-1	NA	once	CASSKLSWDGGMYTGELFF	TGTGCCAGCAGCAAATTGAGTTGGGATGGGGGGATGTACACCGGGGAGCTGTTTTTT
TRBJ2-2	TRBV6-5	TRBD2	NA	CASGLAGDHRELFF	TGTGCCAGCGGACTAGCGGGCGACCACCGGGAGCTGTTTTTT
TRBJ1-1	TRBV7-9	TRBD1	NA	CASSLNQGATEAFF	TGTGCCAGCAGCTTAAACCAGGGGGCAACTGAAGCTTTCTTT
TRBJ2-7	TRBV28	NA	NA	CASSSRGWTPNYEQYF	TGTGCCAGCAGCTCTCGTGGTTGGACACCGAACTACGAGCAGTACTTC
TRBJ1-5	TRBV7-3	NA	NA	CASSPDGGARQPQHF	TGTGCCAGCAGCCCCGACGGGGGGGCGAGGCAGCCCCAGCATTTT
TRBJ1-2	TRBV3-1/TRBV3-2	TRBD1	NA	CASSQAGTANYGYTF	TGTGCCAGCAGCCAGGCTGGGACAGCCAACTATGGCTACACCTTC
TRBJ1-5	TRBV18	TRBD1	NA	CASSPPGQGQPQHF	TGTGCCAGCTCACCACCGGGACAGGGGCAGCCCCAGCATTTT
TRBJ2-5	TRBV7-3	NA	NA	CASSLGAGEAQYF	TGTGCCAGCAGCTTAGGGGCCGGGGAGGCCCAGTACTTC
TRBJ1-1	TRBV7-3	TRBD1	NA	CASSPGTGAGEAFF	TGTGCCAGCAGCCCGGGGACAGGGGCTGGTGAAGCTTTCTTT
TRBJ1-4	TRBV6-5	TRBD1	NA	CASSYLGTGIREKLFF	TGTGCCAGCAGTTACTTGGGGACAGGGATTCGCGAAAAACTGTTTTTT
TRBJ2-2	TRBV6-2/TRBV6-3	TRBD1	NA	CASSYRQGDGELFF	TGTGCCAGCAGTTATAGGCAGGGGGACGGGGAGCTGTTTTTT
TRBJ1-1	TRBV28	NA	NA	CASSLGSGNRYTEAFF	TGTGCCAGCAGTTTAGGGTCGGGGAATAGGTACACTGAAGCTTTCTTT
TRBJ1-4	TRBV28	TRBD1	NA	CASSAGGQANEKLFF	TGTGCCAGCAGTGCAGGGGGTCAGGCTAATGAAAAACTGTTTTTT